This T cell receptor (beta chain) appears in the sequencing data of a study of T cell responses to AZD1222 COVID-19 vaccine. Sequencing was performed with immunoSEQ multiplex PCR; in TCRdb, only in-frame clones are kept and a portion is missing. Counted here are about 140,000 clones, about 90% occurring once; the ten biggest clones make up about 6%. The CDR3 contains 17 residues. V shed 5 bases and J shed 1 base, with 18 bases lying between them. CDR1 SGHTA and CDR2 FQGTGA come from the germline V gene. This chain uses TRBV7-3 with TRBJ1-5, with a possible D match to TRBD1 (5 bases). The clonotype was recovered from an adult in good health. Sequenced material: peripheral blood, taken on day 0 of AZD1222 vaccination. The CDR3 spells CASSPRFRAESNQPQHF. CDR3 nucleotide sequence: TGTGCCAGCAGCCCAAGGTTCAGGGCCGAAAGCAATCAGCCCCAGCATTTT.